The next 15 T cell receptor beta chains were all read from a single sample in a study of T cells expressing NK-cell markers. TCRdb re-called the 5' RACE reads; one entry per CDR3 protein, DNA not given. The sample data list about 400,000 distinct CDR3 sequences. Sequencing used blood T cells: a sorted CD56 or NKG2C T cell subset, CD4+ or CD8+ T cells, or bulk PBMC T cells (not recorded which). The receptors were sampled from a woman aged 50 to 65 in good health.

The chain employs TRBV20-1 and TRBJ2-1; the D call of TRBD2 rests on TCRdb alone, since no DNA is present to check it. This CDR3 has 15 residues. The germline CDR1 and CDR2 sequences are DFQATT and SNEGSKA (reference sequence). CDR3 residues: CSAQGSGSSYNEQFF.

The rearrangement uses TRBV20-1 and TRBJ1-2; the TRBD1 assignment by TCRdb is unverifiable without DNA. This CDR3 region has 14 residues. Per germline, CDR1 DFQATT and CDR2 SNEGSKA (reference sequence). The CDR3 here is CSANKGTPKGGYTF.

The V and J genes are TRBV28 and TRBJ2-1. The CDR3 runs to 14 residues. The germline CDR1 and CDR2 sequences are MDHEN and SYDVKM. This CDR3 reads CASSFTTSRNEQFF.

The V call is TRBV18, the J call TRBJ2-1. Germline V gene sequence: CDR1 KGHSH, CDR2 LQKENI. This CDR3 region has 16 residues. CDR3 residues: CASSPADVWLDHEQFF.

This chain uses TRBV18 with TRBJ1-5. CDR3 length equals 15 residues. The germline gives CDR1 KGHSH, CDR2 LQKENI. CDR3 amino acids: CASSTTRGDNQPQHF.

The V gene is TRBV7-9, the J gene TRBJ1-1. Germline CDR1 SEHNR, CDR2 FQNEAQ (reference sequence). This CDR3 contains 13 residues. CDR3 protein: CASSMAAGTEAFF.

This sequence joins TRBV6-6 and TRBJ1-2; TCRdb's assignment of TRBD1 cannot be checked, as there is no DNA. The germline gives CDR1 MNHNY, CDR2 SVGAGI (reference sequence). The CDR3 runs to 14 residues. The CDR3 loop is CASSSDGGDYGYTF.

The chain has TRBV12-3 or TRBV12-4 and TRBJ2-2; TCRdb outputs TRBD2, but without DNA this stays unchecked. The length of the CDR3 is 18 residues. CDR3 protein: CASTKDSGRSRGAGELFF.

The chain is built from TRBV27 and TRBJ1-1. CDR3 length equals 15 residues. Germline lookup yields CDR1 MNHEY and CDR2 SMNVEV (reference sequence). CDR3 protein: CASSLFGIKNTEAFF.

J is TRBJ2-3 and V is TRBV12-3 or TRBV12-4; absent DNA, TCRdb's TRBD2 call cannot be checked. There are 13 residues in the CDR3. This CDR3 reads CASLAGDGDTQYF.

The rearrangement joins TRBV28 to TRBJ2-7. The CDR3 has 16 amino acids. Germline V gives CDR1 MDHEN, CDR2 SYDVKM. Here the CDR3 reads CASSPNRGGRSYEQYF.

The rearrangement uses TRBV29-1 and TRBJ1-3; TCRdb's D gene call, TRBD1, goes unchecked for lack of DNA. There are 14 residues in the CDR3. Germline CDR1 reads SQVTM; CDR2 reads ANQGSEA. CDR3 sequence reads: CSVETGEGGNTIYF. The full variable domain, rest sourced from reference TRBV29-1 and TRBJ1-3, is SAVISQKPSRDICQRGTSLTIQCQVDSQVTMMFWYRQQPGQSLTLIATANQGSEATYESGFVIDKFPISRPNLTFSTLTVSNMSPEDSSIYLCSVETGEGGNTIYFGEGSWLTVV.

The J gene is TRBJ2-2, the V gene TRBV5-1; TCRdb designates TRBD1, a call that cannot be tested without DNA. Germline V gene lookup returns CDR1 SGHRS and CDR2 YFSETQ. The CDR3 runs to 16 residues. The CDR3 spells CASSLVSGGVTGELFF.

The rearrangement joins TRBV4-1 to TRBJ1-1; TCRdb proposes TRBD1, but this gene call is untestable without DNA. This CDR3 comprises 16 residues. Germline V CDR1 and CDR2: MGHRA, YSYEKL. CDR3 amino acids: CASRPALGSGHYEAFF.

The chain uses TRBV5-5 and TRBJ2-1; TCRdb picks TRBD2, but there is no DNA to check that call. There are 14 residues in the CDR3. The germline CDR1 and CDR2 sequences are SGHKS and YYEKEE (reference sequence). CDR3 sequence reads: CASSLGGRGNEQFF.